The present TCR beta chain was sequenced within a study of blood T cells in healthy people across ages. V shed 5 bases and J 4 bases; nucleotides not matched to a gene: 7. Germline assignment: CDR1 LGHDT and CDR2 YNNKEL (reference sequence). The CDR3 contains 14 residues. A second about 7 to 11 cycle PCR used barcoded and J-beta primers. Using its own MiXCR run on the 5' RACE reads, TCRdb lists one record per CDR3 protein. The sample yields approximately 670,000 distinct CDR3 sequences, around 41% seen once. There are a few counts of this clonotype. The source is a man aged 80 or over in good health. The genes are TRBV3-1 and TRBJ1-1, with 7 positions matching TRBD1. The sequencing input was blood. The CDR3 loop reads CASSYTDRATEAFF. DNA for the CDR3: TGTGCCAGCAGCTACACCGACAGGGCCACTGAAGCTTTCTTT. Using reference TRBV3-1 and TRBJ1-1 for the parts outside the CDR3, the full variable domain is DTAVSQTPKYLVTQMGNDKSIKCEQNLGHDTMYWYKQDSKKFLKIMFSYNNKELIINETVPNRFSPKSPDKAHLNLHINSLELGDSAVYFCASSYTDRATEAFFGQGTRLTVV.